This T cell receptor (beta chain) comes out of a study of blood T cell repertoires in COVID-19. Study background: COVID-19 samples, acute and convalescent, were from the United States, Italy and Spain. T cells, B-cell-depleted T cells, or PBMCs provided the cDNA or gDNA that served as material.

Trimming stripped 1 base from V and 5 bases from J, with 7 bases between. This CDR3 is 13 amino acids long. CDR1 SGHNT and CDR2 YYREEE come from the germline V gene (reference sequence). Original handling: By means of reference gene primer amplification, nucleated cell counts were estimated. Assay used: immunoSEQ multiplex PCR; TCRdb lists only in-frame clones, some missing. Clone size and the V and J calls come from that table; the DNA yielded D and trimming. Of 250,000 to 300,000 clones in the sample, around 83% were seen once. This receptor was obtained from a young man with active or convalescent COVID-19. The sample consisted of peripheral blood. The genes are TRBV5-4 and TRBJ2-1, with D unclear. CDR3 region: CASSLSINNEQFF. In DNA form, the CDR3 reads TGTGCCAGCAGCTTGAGCATCAACAATGAGCAGTTCTTC.